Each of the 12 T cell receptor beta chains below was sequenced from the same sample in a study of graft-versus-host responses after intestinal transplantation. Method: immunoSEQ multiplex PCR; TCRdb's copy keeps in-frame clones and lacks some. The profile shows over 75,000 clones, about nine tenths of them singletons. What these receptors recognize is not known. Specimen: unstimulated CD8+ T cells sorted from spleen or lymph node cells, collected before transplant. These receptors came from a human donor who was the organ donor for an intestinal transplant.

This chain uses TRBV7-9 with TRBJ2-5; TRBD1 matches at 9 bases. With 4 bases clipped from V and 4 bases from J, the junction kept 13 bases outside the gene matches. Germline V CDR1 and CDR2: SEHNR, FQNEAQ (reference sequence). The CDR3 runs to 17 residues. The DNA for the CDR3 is TGTGCCAGCAGCTCGCCCGCGGACAGGGGAGGAGGAGAGACCCAGTACTTC. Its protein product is CASSSPADRGGGETQYF.

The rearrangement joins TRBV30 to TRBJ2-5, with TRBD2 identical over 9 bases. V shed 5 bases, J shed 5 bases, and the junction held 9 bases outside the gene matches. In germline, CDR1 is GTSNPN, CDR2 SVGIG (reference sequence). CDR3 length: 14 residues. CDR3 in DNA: TGTGCCTGGGGCGTTAGCGGGAGATTGGAGACCCAGTACTTC. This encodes CAWGVSGRLETQYF. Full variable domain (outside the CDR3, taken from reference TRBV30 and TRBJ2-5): SQTIHQWPATLVQPVGSPLSLECTVEGTSNPNLYWYRQAAGRGLQLLFYSVGIGQISSEVPQNLSASRPQDRQFILSSKKLLLSDSGFYLCAWGVSGRLETQYFGPGTRLLVL.

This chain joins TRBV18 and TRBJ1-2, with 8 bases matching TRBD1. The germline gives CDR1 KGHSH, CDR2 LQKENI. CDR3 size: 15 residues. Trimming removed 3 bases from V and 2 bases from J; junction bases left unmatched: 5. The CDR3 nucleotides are TGTGCCAGCTCACCTTACTACAGGGGGAACTATGGCTACACCTTC. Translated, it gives CASSPYYRGNYGYTF.

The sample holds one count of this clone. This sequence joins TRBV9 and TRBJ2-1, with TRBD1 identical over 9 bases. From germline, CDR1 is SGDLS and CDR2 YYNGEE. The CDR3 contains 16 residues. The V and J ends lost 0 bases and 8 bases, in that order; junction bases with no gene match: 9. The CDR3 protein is CASSVVGGTGRDEQFF. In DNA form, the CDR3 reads TGTGCCAGCAGCGTAGTCGGAGGGACAGGGAGGGATGAGCAGTTCTTC.

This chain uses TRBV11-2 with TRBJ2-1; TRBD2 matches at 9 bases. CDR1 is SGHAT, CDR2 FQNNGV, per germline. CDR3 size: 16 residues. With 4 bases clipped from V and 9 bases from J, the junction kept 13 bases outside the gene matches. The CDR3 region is CASSSSGTSPFVEQFF. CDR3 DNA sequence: TGTGCCAGCAGCTCCTCCGGGACTAGCCCTTTCGTTGAGCAGTTCTTC. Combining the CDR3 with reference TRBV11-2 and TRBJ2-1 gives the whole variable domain EAGVAQSPRYKIIEKRQSVAFWCNPISGHATLYWYQQILGQGPKLLIQFQNNGVVDDSQLPKDRFSAERLKGVDSTLKIQPAKLEDSAVYLCASSSSGTSPFVEQFFGPGTRLTVL.

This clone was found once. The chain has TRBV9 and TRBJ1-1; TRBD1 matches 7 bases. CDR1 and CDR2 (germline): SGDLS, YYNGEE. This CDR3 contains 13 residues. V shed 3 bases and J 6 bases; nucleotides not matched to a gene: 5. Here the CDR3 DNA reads TGTGCCAGCAGCGCACGACAGGGCGCTGAAGCTTTCTTT. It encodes CASSARQGAEAFF.

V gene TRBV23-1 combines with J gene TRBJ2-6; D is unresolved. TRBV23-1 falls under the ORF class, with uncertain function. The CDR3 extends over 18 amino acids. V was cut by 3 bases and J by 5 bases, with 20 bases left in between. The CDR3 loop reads CASSHVRTQQSRANVLTF. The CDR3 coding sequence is TGCGCCAGCAGTCACGTTCGTACGCAACAAAGTCGGGCCAACGTCCTGACTTTC.

The CDR3 spells CASSRRTGGDSPLHF. CDR3 nucleotide sequence: TGTGCCAGCAGTCGACGGACAGGGGGCGATTCACCCCTCCACTTT. The genes are TRBV28 and TRBJ1-6; TRBD1 matches 11 bases. Germline-derived CDR1 and CDR2 are MDHEN and SYDVKM. V dropped 5 bases and J dropped 8; count of bases not matched to a gene: 5. The CDR3 has 15 amino acids.

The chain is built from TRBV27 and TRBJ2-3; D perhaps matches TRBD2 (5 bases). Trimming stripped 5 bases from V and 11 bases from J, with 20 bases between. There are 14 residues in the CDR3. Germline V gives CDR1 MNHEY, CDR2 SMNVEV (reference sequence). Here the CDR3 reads CASSDGKLGIVQYF. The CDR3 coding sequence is TGTGCCAGCAGTGACGGGAAACTAGGGATCGTGCAGTATTTT.

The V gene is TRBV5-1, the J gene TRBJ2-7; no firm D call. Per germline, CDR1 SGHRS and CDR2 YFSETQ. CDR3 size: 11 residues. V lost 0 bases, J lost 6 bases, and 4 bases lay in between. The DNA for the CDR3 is TGCGCCAGCAGCTTGGACGGCGAGCAGTACTTC. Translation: CASSLDGEQYF.

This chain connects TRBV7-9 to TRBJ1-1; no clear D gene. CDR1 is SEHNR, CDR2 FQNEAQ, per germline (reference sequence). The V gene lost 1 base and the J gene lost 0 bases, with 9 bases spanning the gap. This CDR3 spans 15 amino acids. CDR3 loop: CASSLEGGVNTEAFF. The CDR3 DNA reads TGTGCCAGCAGCTTAGAAGGCGGCGTGAACACTGAAGCTTTCTTT.

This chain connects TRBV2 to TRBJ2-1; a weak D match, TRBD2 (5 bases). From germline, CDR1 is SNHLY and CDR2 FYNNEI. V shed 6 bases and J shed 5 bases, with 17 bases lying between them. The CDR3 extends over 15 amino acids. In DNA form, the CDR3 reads TGTGCCAGCAGAGAACTGGAGAGGGTAGACAATGAGCAGTTCTTC. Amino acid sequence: CASRELERVDNEQFF.